Following are 22 T cell receptor beta chains from one sample sequenced in a study of cytomegalovirus exposure and HLA in healthy donors. Use of 60 Vbeta and 13 Jbeta primers characterized the PCR. Clones were read by immunoSEQ multiplex PCR, and TCRdb kept only the in-frame ones, dropping some. The repertoire consists of under 200,000 clones, with roughly 80% occurring once and the leading ten covering around 1.7%. Sample: PBMCs. These receptors all stem from a woman aged 18-29 years in good health and CMV-seronegative.

This clone was detected a few times. The V gene is TRBV6-6, the J gene TRBJ2-7; 8 bases agree with TRBD2. Germline V gives CDR1 MNHNY, CDR2 SVGAGI (reference sequence). V gave up 6 bases and J gave up 4 bases; unmatched junction bases: 8. This CDR3 comprises 14 residues. The CDR3 nucleotides read TGTGCCAGCAGCTTAGGGGGACTAGAATACGAGCAGTACGTC. Protein: CASSLGGLEYEQYV.

The chain combines TRBV27 with TRBJ2-1; D is unclear. There are 12 residues in the CDR3. Trimming pared 5 bases from V and 12 bases from J, leaving 14 bases between. Per germline, CDR1 MNHEY and CDR2 SMNVEV (reference sequence). The CDR3 nucleotides read TGTGCCAGCAGTCCCCACTCGAGGTGGCAGTTCTTC. As protein: CASSPHSRWQFF.

In this sample, this clone turned up once. This chain connects TRBV6-1 to TRBJ2-7; TRBD2 matches at 10 bases. There are 19 residues in the CDR3. Germline CDR1 and CDR2: MNHNS and SASEGT. V shed 0 bases and J 0 bases; nucleotides not matched to a gene: 11. The CDR3 protein is CASSEALLRTSGASYEQYF. Written as DNA, the CDR3 is TGTGCCAGCAGTGAAGCGCTTTTGAGAACTAGCGGGGCCTCCTACGAGCAGTACTTC.

V gene TRBV19 combines with J gene TRBJ1-5; 12 bases agree with TRBD1. CDR1 is LNHDA and CDR2 is SQIVND in the germline V gene (reference sequence). This CDR3 has 16 amino acids. J gave up 6 bases and V 5 bases, and 8 bases lay outside the gene matches. Here the CDR3 reads CASSRTGTGGLQPQHF. In DNA form, the CDR3 reads TGTGCCAGTAGTCGAACCGGGACAGGGGGCCTTCAGCCCCAGCATTTT.

This clone was seen only once. V usage is TRBV5-1 and J usage is TRBJ2-7; TRBD1 matches 7 bases. Germline V lookup: CDR1 SGHRS, CDR2 YFSETQ. Germline trimming cut 0 bases from V and 5 bases from J; bases unmatched to any gene: 2. This CDR3 has 13 residues. The CDR3 DNA sequence: TGCGCCAGCAGCTTGGGACAGGGTAACGAGCAGTACTTC. Its translation: CASSLGQGNEQYF.

This clone was seen more than once but under ten times. The chain combines TRBV18 with TRBJ2-5; TRBD1 aligns across 8 bases. The DNA end lines up better with TRBJ2-7; the J call may be wrong. The CDR3 is 14 residues long. The germline gives CDR1 KGHSH, CDR2 LQKENI. The CDR3 DNA is TGTGCCAGCTCACCCAGGGGGCGGACCTACGAGCAGTACTTC. The encoded protein is CASSPRGRTYEQYF.

The rearrangement joins TRBV2 to TRBJ2-2; perhaps TRBD1 as D (6 bases). The CDR3 covers 16 residues. Germline CDR1 SNHLY, CDR2 FYNNEI. Trimming removed 7 bases from V and 2 bases from J, with 17 bases in between. DNA of the CDR3: TGTGCCAGCATAGACTCCGGGACAACTAACACCGGGGAGCTGTTTTTT. Its protein product is CASIDSGTTNTGELFF. Full variable domain (rest looked up from reference TRBV2 and TRBJ2-2): EPEVTQTPSHQVTQMGQEVILRCVPISNHLYFYWYRQILGQKVEFLVSFYNNEISEKSEIFDDQFSVERPDGSNFTLKIRSTKLEDSAMYFCASIDSGTTNTGELFFGEGSRLTVL.

The chain uses TRBV6-5 and TRBJ2-7; 8 bases map to TRBD2. Trimming removed 6 bases from V and 4 bases from J; junction bases left unmatched: 5. CDR1 and CDR2 from the germline V gene are MNHEY and SVGAGI. The CDR3 runs 13 residues. The DNA of the CDR3 is TGTGCCAGCAGCCTGACTAGCGAGTACGAGCAGTACGTC. It yields the protein CASSLTSEYEQYV.

This chain uses TRBV6-5 with TRBJ1-1; 8 positions match TRBD1. With V trimmed by 6 bases and J by 11 bases, 8 bases remained unmatched. Germline values: CDR1 MNHEY, CDR2 SVGAGI. The CDR3 consists of 12 residues. CDR3 sequence (DNA): TGTGCCAGCAGGTTAACCAGGGGGCCCGCTTTCTTT. As protein: CASRLTRGPAFF.

Remarks on this clone: One end of the junction does not line up with germline, which may come from a read error. The chain couples TRBV7-7 to TRBJ2-5; 7 bases are a match to TRBD2. The CDR3 consists of 13 residues. Germline loops: CDR1 SSHAT, CDR2 FNYEAQ (reference sequence). The CDR3 spells CASSTGGIATQYF. The CDR3 coding sequence is TGTGCTAGCAGCACCGGGGGGATAGCGACCCAGTACTTC.

The chain uses TRBV2 and TRBJ1-3, with TRBD1 matching 7 bases. The germline V gene encodes CDR1 SNHLY and CDR2 FYNNEI. The CDR3 spans 15 residues. With V trimmed by 6 bases and J by 7 bases, 12 bases remained unmatched. In DNA form, the CDR3 reads TGTGCCAGCAGGGGGGGTGACGACAGGGATAACACCATATATTTT. This translates into CASRGGDDRDNTIYF.

This chain uses TRBV25-1 with TRBJ2-7; no reliable D call. Germline V CDR1 and CDR2: MGHDK, SYGVNS. Trimming removed 3 bases from V and 2 bases from J, with 11 bases in between. The length of the CDR3 is 14 residues. CDR3: CASSDASRTYEQYF. The CDR3 DNA is TGTGCCAGCAGTGATGCTTCCAGAACCTACGAGCAGTACTTC.

The V gene is TRBV10-3, the J gene TRBJ2-7, with TRBD2 matching 7 bases. The CDR3 totals 13 residues. The V and J ends lost 5 bases and 4 bases, in that order; junction bases with no gene match: 5. Germline values: CDR1 ENHRY, CDR2 SYGVKD. The CDR3 sequence: CAISLGGGYEQYV. CDR3 DNA sequence: TGTGCCATCAGTCTGGGGGGGGGATACGAGCAGTACGTC.

This chain uses TRBV7-8 with TRBJ1-1, with D unclear. This CDR3 spans 14 amino acids. Germline V lookup: CDR1 SGHVS, CDR2 FQNEAQ. V shed 5 bases and J shed 5 bases, with 15 bases lying between them. As DNA, the CDR3 is TGTGCCAGCAGCGCGTCCGGCCGGGTTACTGAAGCTTTCTTT. Protein sequence: CASSASGRVTEAFF.

The chain couples TRBV7-6 to TRBJ2-5; 9 bases map to TRBD1. Unmatched junction bases numbered 8, after V lost 2 bases and J lost 4 bases. This CDR3 has 16 amino acids. The germline V gene encodes CDR1 SGHVS and CDR2 FNYEAQ. The CDR3 spells CASSLSPGTGSETQYF. The CDR3 DNA is TGTGCCAGCAGCTTAAGTCCCGGGACAGGGTCAGAGACCCAGTACTTC.

This chain connects TRBV4-1 to TRBJ1-1, with D tentatively TRBD1 (6 bases). Germline lookup yields CDR1 MGHRA and CDR2 YSYEKL. The CDR3 has 14 residues. The V end lost 0 bases, the J end lost 10 bases, and 15 bases lay between the germline ends. The CDR3 spells CASSQDRGVRGAFF. The CDR3 DNA follows: TGCGCCAGCAGCCAAGACAGGGGAGTTCGGGGAGCTTTCTTT.

The chain combines TRBV9 with TRBJ1-4, with 7 bases that match TRBD1. CDR3 length: 17 amino acids. J lost 0 bases, V lost 2 bases, and 7 bases had no gene match. From germline, CDR1 is SGDLS and CDR2 YYNGEE. The CDR3 here is CASSVSTGPATNEKLFF. CDR3 nucleotide sequence: TGTGCCAGCAGCGTCTCGACAGGGCCTGCAACTAATGAAAAACTGTTTTTT.

V gene TRBV5-1 combines with J gene TRBJ1-5; 7 nucleotides match TRBD1. Germline CDR1 is SGHRS and CDR2 is YFSETQ. This CDR3 comprises 14 residues. V shed 0 bases and J 6 bases; nucleotides not matched to a gene: 3. The CDR3 protein is CASSLGQGSQPQHF. In nucleotides, the CDR3 is TGCGCCAGCAGCTTGGGACAGGGAAGTCAGCCCCAGCATTTT.

The chain has TRBV29-1 and TRBJ2-5, with TRBD1 identical over 9 bases. The CDR3 length is 13 residues. CDR1 is SQVTM, CDR2 ANQGSEA, per germline. The CDR3 loop is CSVSGTGQETQYF. CDR3 nucleotide sequence: TGCAGTGTATCCGGGACAGGGCAAGAGACCCAGTACTTC.

The V gene is TRBV5-5, the J gene TRBJ2-7; tentative D call: TRBD1 (6 bases). The CDR3 extends over 14 amino acids. V was shortened by 3 bases and J by 3 bases, with 13 bases between the two germline ends. The germline V gene encodes CDR1 SGHKS and CDR2 YYEKEE (reference sequence). DNA for the CDR3: TGTGCCAGCAGCTCCATAAACAGGGTCTACGAGCAGTACTTC. The encoded protein is CASSSINRVYEQYF.

The chain couples TRBV15 to TRBJ1-2, with no clear D. CDR3 length equals 14 residues. V was pared by 0 bases and J by 8 bases, with 13 bases between. From germline, CDR1 is LNHNV and CDR2 YYDKDF (reference sequence). For the CDR3, the DNA is TGTGCCACCAGCAGAGATCGGGAACAAGGGGGCTACACCTTC. Translated: CATSRDREQGGYTF.

The CDR3 protein is CASSLRGPYEQYF. CDR3 coding DNA: TGTGCCAGCAGCCTCCGCGGTCCCTACGAGCAGTACTTC. The gene calls are TRBV7-2 and TRBJ2-7; D is undetermined. Germline CDR1 reads SGHTA; CDR2 reads FQGNSA. Trimming cost V 5 bases and J 2 bases, with 10 bases left between them. The CDR3 runs to 13 residues.